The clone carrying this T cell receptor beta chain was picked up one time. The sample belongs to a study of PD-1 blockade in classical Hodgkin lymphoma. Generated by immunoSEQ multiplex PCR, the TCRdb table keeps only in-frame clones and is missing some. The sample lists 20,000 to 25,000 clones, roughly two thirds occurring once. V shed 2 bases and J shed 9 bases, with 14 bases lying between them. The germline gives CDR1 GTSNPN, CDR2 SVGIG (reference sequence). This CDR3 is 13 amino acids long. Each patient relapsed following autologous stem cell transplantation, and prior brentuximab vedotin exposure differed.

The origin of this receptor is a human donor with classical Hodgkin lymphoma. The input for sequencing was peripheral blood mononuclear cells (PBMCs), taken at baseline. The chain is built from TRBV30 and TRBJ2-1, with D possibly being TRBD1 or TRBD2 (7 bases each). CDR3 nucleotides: TGTGCCTGGAGTTCAGGGGGGGCAGCTGAGCAGTTCTTC. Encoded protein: CAWSSGGAAEQFF. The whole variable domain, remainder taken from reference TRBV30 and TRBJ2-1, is SQTIHQWPATLVQPVGSPLSLECTVEGTSNPNLYWYRQAAGRGLQLLFYSVGIGQISSEVPQNLSASRPQDRQFILSSKKLLLSDSGFYLCAWSSGGAAEQFFGPGTRLTVL.